Included here is one T cell receptor beta chain sequence, with context. This clonotype was recorded a few times. This receptor's antigen is unknown. No base-level quality is on record; no much larger clone is a single base apart. These data originate in a study of vaccination and CD4 T cells after COVID-19 (dated by TCRdb to 2022 to 2024). Describing the broader study: Every convalescent patient had a positive nasal swab PCR test for SARS-CoV-2, with mild disease in several patients and severe disease in one. In control cultures, a CEFX viral epitope pool was used as positive control, an HIV-1 Nef peptide pool was used as negative control, or no peptide was added. Post-COVID blood samples were collected from convalescent patients a median of around 96 days after diagnosis, with a range of about 30 to 180 days. The cultures were stimulated with overlapping spike peptide pools from SARS-CoV-2 and from the common cold coronaviruses HCoV-NL63, HCoV-OC43 and HCoV-229E. In 10 COVID-19 convalescent patients and 4 infection-naive healthy vaccine recipients, the spike-specific CD4+ TCR repertoire before mRNA vaccination was compared with the repertoire after mRNA vaccination. Post-vaccine blood samples were obtained a median of roughly 75 days after the second vaccine dose, with a range of about 14 to 241 days. Participants received two doses of either the Pfizer-BioNTech BNT162b2 vaccine (n=8) or the Moderna mRNA-1273 vaccine (n=2). The convalescent cohort comprised six males and four females, including two Hispanic individuals, seven Caucasians, two Asians and one multiracial person.

Sequences MNHEY (CDR1) and SVGEGT (CDR2) are obtained from the germline V gene. The CDR3 starts with the cysteine, ends with the phenylalanine, and has 20 residues. Only the CDR3 DNA stays, 60 bases, in frame from base 1. V and J are truncated by 3 bases and 4 bases respectively, leaving an intervening sequence of 30 bases. The label giving this sample's treatment or condition can be read as: roughly ten-day PBMC culture with coronavirus spike peptide pools or control peptides (ViraFEST assay). The ViraFEST assay was used in the study, in which antigen-specific T cells were expanded with peptide pools and expanded clonotypes were subsequently identified by TCR sequencing. The positive SARS-CoV-2 PCR tests of the convalescent patients were dated from March to December 2020, before the Alpha, Beta and Delta variants emerged in the United States. Each well held around 2.1 million PBMCs cultured with roughly 10 ug/ml peptide pools in IMDM containing approximately 4.8% human AB serum and roughly 10 IU/ml IL-2. Half of the culture medium was replaced with fresh IL-2-containing medium on days 3 and 7. After around 11 days of culture, CD4+ T cells were isolated by negative selection with the EasySep CD4+ T cell isolation kit. PBMCs were separated from whole blood using Ficoll-Paque Plus gradient centrifugation and then either used fresh or cryopreserved at -140C. Each culture condition was generally run in triplicate wells.

The investigation overall reported the following: Of the vaccine-specific clones found in convalescent patients, nearly all (304 of 307) were mono-reactive for SARS-CoV-2 spike instead of being cross-reactive with common cold coronaviruses. The median number of SARS-CoV-2-reactive clonotypes rose from roughly 20 after infection to 30 to 45 after vaccination, but the change was not significant. In convalescent patients, a median approximately 90% of post-vaccine SARS-CoV-2-reactive clones were detected only after vaccination, suggesting vaccine-specific priming. The number of convalescent patients in the study was relatively small, and the study did not examine early timepoints following natural infection.

The library was obtained by PCR. DNA from cultured CD4+ T cells underwent TCR sequencing with the Oncomine TCR Beta short-read assay at the Johns Hopkins FTIC core. The QIAamp micro DNA kit was used to extract genomic DNA from the cultured CD4+ T cells. Oncomine TCR Beta libraries made from cultured CD4+ T cells were pooled using unique dual indexes and sequenced on an Illumina iSeq 100. From the authors' description of their analysis: Non-productive sequences were removed, and CDR3s that did not start with C, did not end with F or W, or were shorter than 7 amino acids were discarded. Antigen-specific clonotypes were identified with the MANAFEST web application by comparing peptide-stimulated wells with reference and other culture wells. Positive clones required FDR below 0.05, an odds ratio above 5, and productive frequency above 0.1% in at least two of three replicate wells. Cross-reactive clonotypes were defined as significantly expanded in both SARS-CoV-2 spike wells and at least one common cold coronavirus spike condition. Similarity between CDR3 sequences was evaluated in R version 3.6.1 using Levenshtein distances (stringdist) and unrooted phylogenetic trees (ape). The public reads were reanalyzed by TCRdb: fastp trimming at Q25, MiXCR alignment, in-frame beta chains only. When rows share a CDR3 protein, they turn into one entry using the most common DNA and genes. TCRdb, not the authors, supplied the V and J calls. The sample contains about 17,000 distinct CDR3 sequences, 45% to 65% of them found a single time. The biggest ten clones account for about 16% of the sample.

The clonotype comes from a human donor who had recovered from COVID-19. The material sequenced was CD4+ T cells from blood, cultured in vitro. The rearrangement combines TRBV6-2 or TRBV6-3 with TRBJ1-2; TRBD1 might be the D gene, on 5 matching bases. The DNA is as follows: TGTGCCAGCAGTTATCGGGCCAGGGCTGACGTTCCAGGAGGGGCCTATGGCTACACCTTC. Its protein product is CASSYRARADVPGGAYGYTF.